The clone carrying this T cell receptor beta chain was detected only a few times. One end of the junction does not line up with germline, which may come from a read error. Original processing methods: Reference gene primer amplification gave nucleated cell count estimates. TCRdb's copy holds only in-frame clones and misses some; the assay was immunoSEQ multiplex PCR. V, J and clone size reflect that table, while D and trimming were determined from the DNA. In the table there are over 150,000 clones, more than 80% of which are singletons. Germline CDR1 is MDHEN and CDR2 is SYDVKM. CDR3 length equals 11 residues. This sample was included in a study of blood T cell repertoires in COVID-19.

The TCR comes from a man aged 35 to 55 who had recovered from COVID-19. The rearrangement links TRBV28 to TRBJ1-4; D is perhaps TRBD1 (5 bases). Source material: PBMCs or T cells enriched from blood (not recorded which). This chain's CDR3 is CASSSGGPRIF. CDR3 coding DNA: TGTGCCAGCAGTTCGGGGGGACCCAGGATTTTT. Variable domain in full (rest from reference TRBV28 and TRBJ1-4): DVKVTQSSRYLVKRTGEKVFLECVQDMDHENMFWYRQDPGLGLRLIYFSYDVKMKEKGDIPEGYSVSREKKERFSLILESASTNQTSMYLCASSSGGPRIFGSGTQLSVL.